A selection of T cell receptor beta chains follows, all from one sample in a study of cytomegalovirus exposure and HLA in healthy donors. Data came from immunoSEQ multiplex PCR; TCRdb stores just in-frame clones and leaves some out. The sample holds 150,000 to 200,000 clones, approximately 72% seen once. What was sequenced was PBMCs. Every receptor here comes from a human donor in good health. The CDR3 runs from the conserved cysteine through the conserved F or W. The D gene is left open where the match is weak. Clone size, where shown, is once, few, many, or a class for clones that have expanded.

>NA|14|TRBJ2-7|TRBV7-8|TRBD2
CASRKGLLTYEQYF
TGTGCCAGCAGGAAGGGACTACTAACCTACGAGCAGTACTTC
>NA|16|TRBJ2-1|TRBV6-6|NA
CASKYSDAGLDREQFF
TGTGCCAGCAAGTACTCCGACGCAGGGTTGGATAGGGAGCAGTTCTTC
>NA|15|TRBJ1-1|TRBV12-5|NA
CASGPRSTGNTEAFF
TGTGCTAGTGGTCCGCGCTCCACAGGTAATACTGAAGCTTTCTTT
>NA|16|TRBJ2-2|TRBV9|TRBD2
CASSVTSGGYTGELFF
TGTGCCAGCAGCGTCACCAGCGGGGGGTACACCGGGGAGCTGTTTTTT
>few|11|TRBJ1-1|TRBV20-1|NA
CSAEMNTEAFF
TGCAGTGCTGAGATGAACACTGAAGCTTTCTTT
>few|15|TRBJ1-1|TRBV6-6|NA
CASSYPSQGRTEAFF
TGTGCCAGCAGTTACCCATCCCAGGGGCGAACTGAAGCTTTCTTT
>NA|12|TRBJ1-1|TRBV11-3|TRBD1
CASKGADTEAFF
TGTGCCAGCAAGGGGGCCGACACTGAAGCTTTCTTT
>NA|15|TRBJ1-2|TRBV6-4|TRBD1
CASSDGQGGKYGYTF
TGTGCCAGCAGTGACGGACAGGGTGGGAAGTATGGCTACACCTTC
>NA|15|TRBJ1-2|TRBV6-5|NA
CASTRGGGGNYGYTF
TGTGCCAGCACCCGAGGTGGGGGCGGAAACTATGGCTACACCTTC
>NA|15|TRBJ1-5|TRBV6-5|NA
CASSYSSRGAQPQHF
TGTGCCAGCAGTTACTCGAGTCGGGGGGCACAGCCCCAGCATTTT
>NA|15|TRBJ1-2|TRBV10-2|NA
CASSDYPDSADGYTF
TGCGCCAGCAGTGACTATCCGGACTCGGCGGATGGCTACACCTTC
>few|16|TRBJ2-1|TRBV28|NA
CASSLALSSSYNEQFF
TGTGCCAGCAGTTTAGCCCTATCTAGCTCCTACAATGAGCAGTTCTTC
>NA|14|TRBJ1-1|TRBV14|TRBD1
CASSRDRVDTEAFF
TGTGCCAGCAGCCGGGACAGGGTGGACACTGAAGCTTTCTTT
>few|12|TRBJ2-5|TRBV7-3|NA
CATPNSQETQYF
TGTGCCACCCCTAATTCCCAAGAGACCCAGTACTTC
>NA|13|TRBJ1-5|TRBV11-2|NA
CASSLLGRGPQHF
TGTGCCAGCAGCTTATTGGGGAGGGGGCCCCAGCATTTT
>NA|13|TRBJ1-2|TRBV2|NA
CASSEGQSYGYTF
TGTGCCAGCAGTGAAGGGCAGTCTTATGGCTACACCTTC
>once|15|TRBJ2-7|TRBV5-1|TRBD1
CASSDRDRNSYEQYF
TGCGCCAGCAGCGACCGGGACAGGAACTCCTACGAGCAGTACTTC
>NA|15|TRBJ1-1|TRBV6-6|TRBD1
CASSYGQGAVTEAFF
TGTGCCAGCAGTTACGGGCAGGGGGCTGTCACTGAAGCTTTCTTT
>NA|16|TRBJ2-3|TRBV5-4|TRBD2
CASSPRDGRGTDTQYF
TGTGCCAGCAGCCCCCGAGACGGGAGGGGCACAGATACGCAGTATTTT
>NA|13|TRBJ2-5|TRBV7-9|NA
CASSTPAEETQYF
TGTGCCAGCAGCACCCCGGCGGAAGAGACCCAGTACTTC
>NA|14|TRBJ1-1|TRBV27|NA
CASTTTGLNTEAFF
TGTGCCAGCACCACCACAGGGTTGAACACTGAAGCTTTCTTT
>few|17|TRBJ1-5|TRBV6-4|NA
CASSDGQAAFYYQPQHF
TGTGCCAGCAGTGACGGCCAGGCAGCCTTTTACTATCAGCCCCAGCATTTT
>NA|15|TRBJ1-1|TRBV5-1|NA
CASSLAGGGARGAFF
TGCGCCAGCAGCTTGGCCGGCGGAGGGGCCCGGGGAGCTTTCTTT
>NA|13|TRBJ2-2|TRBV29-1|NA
CSVDTGIRGELFF
TGCAGCGTTGACACAGGGATCCGCGGGGAGCTGTTTTTT
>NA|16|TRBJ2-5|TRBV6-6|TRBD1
CASSKTTGGVGETQYF
TGTGCCAGCAGTAAAACGACAGGGGGCGTGGGAGAGACCCAGTACTTC
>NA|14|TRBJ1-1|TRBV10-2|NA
CASSSPGRGTEAFF
TGCGCCAGCAGCTCACCAGGGAGGGGGACTGAAGCTTTCTTT
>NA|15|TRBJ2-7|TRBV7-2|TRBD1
CASSLRTGSSYEQYF
TGTGCCAGCAGCTTGAGGACAGGCAGCTCCTACGAGCAGTACTTC
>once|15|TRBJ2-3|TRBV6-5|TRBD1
CASRRPGTGTDTQYF
TGTGCCAGCAGACGCCCCGGGACAGGCACAGATACGCAGTATTTT
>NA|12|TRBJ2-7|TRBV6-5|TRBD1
CASRGDSYEQYF
TGTGCCAGCAGGGGGGACAGTTACGAGCAGTACTTC
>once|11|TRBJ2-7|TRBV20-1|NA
CSAGRTYEQYF
TGCAGTGCAGGCAGGACCTACGAGCAGTACTTC
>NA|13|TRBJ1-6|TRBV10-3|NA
CAIKETGDSPLHF
TGTGCCATCAAGGAGACAGGCGATTCACCCCTCCACTTT
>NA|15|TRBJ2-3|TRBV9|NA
CASSVTRAGSDTQYF
TGTGCCAGCAGCGTAACCAGGGCAGGTTCAGATACGCAGTATTTT
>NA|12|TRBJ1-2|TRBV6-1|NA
CASSVSEGFFTF
TGTGCCAGCAGTGTGTCAGAGGGTTTCTTCACCTTC
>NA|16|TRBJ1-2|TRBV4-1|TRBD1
CASSQEYALTGLGYTF
TGCGCCAGCAGCCAAGAATATGCCTTGACAGGGCTGGGCTACACCTTC
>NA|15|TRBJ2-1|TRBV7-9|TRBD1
CASSWGQGFGNEQFF
TGTGCCAGCAGCTGGGGACAGGGATTCGGTAATGAGCAGTTCTTC
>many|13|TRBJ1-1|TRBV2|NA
CASNELESTEAFF
TGTGCCAGCAATGAGTTGGAGAGTACTGAAGCTTTCTTT
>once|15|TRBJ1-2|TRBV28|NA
CASSPGWGGNYGYTF
TGTGCCAGCAGTCCTGGGTGGGGGGGCAATTATGGCTACACCTTC
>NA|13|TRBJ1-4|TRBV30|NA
CAWSVRQGEKLFF
TGTGCCTGGAGTGTCCGGCAGGGTGAAAAACTGTTTTTT
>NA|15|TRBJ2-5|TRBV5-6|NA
CASSLMVEQQETQYF
TGTGCCAGCAGCTTGATGGTAGAGCAACAAGAGACCCAGTACTTC
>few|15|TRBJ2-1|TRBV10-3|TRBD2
CAISDGTSGDNEQFF
TGTGCCATCAGTGATGGGACTAGCGGGGACAATGAGCAGTTCTTC
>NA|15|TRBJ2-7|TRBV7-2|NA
CASSPQGHQGYEQYF
TGTGCCAGCAGCCCGCAGGGGCACCAGGGCTACGAGCAGTACTTC
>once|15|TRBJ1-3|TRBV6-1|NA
CASSENREPGNTIYF
TGTGCCAGCAGTGAAAACAGGGAACCTGGAAACACCATATATTTT
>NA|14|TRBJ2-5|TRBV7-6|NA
CASSPGRTQETQYF
TGTGCCAGCAGTCCCGGACGGACACAAGAGACCCAGTACTTC
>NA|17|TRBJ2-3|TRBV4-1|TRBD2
CASSQDLTSGGTDTQYF
TGCGCCAGCAGCCAAGATCTGACTAGCGGGGGCACAGATACGCAGTATTTT
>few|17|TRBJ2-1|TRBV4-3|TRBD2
CASSQGTSGGLGGEQFF
TGCGCCAGCAGCCAAGGGACTAGCGGGGGGCTCGGCGGTGAGCAGTTCTTC
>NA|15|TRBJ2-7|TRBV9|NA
CASTPGTTVRDEQYF
TGTGCCAGCACCCCCGGGACAACGGTGCGGGACGAGCAGTACTTC